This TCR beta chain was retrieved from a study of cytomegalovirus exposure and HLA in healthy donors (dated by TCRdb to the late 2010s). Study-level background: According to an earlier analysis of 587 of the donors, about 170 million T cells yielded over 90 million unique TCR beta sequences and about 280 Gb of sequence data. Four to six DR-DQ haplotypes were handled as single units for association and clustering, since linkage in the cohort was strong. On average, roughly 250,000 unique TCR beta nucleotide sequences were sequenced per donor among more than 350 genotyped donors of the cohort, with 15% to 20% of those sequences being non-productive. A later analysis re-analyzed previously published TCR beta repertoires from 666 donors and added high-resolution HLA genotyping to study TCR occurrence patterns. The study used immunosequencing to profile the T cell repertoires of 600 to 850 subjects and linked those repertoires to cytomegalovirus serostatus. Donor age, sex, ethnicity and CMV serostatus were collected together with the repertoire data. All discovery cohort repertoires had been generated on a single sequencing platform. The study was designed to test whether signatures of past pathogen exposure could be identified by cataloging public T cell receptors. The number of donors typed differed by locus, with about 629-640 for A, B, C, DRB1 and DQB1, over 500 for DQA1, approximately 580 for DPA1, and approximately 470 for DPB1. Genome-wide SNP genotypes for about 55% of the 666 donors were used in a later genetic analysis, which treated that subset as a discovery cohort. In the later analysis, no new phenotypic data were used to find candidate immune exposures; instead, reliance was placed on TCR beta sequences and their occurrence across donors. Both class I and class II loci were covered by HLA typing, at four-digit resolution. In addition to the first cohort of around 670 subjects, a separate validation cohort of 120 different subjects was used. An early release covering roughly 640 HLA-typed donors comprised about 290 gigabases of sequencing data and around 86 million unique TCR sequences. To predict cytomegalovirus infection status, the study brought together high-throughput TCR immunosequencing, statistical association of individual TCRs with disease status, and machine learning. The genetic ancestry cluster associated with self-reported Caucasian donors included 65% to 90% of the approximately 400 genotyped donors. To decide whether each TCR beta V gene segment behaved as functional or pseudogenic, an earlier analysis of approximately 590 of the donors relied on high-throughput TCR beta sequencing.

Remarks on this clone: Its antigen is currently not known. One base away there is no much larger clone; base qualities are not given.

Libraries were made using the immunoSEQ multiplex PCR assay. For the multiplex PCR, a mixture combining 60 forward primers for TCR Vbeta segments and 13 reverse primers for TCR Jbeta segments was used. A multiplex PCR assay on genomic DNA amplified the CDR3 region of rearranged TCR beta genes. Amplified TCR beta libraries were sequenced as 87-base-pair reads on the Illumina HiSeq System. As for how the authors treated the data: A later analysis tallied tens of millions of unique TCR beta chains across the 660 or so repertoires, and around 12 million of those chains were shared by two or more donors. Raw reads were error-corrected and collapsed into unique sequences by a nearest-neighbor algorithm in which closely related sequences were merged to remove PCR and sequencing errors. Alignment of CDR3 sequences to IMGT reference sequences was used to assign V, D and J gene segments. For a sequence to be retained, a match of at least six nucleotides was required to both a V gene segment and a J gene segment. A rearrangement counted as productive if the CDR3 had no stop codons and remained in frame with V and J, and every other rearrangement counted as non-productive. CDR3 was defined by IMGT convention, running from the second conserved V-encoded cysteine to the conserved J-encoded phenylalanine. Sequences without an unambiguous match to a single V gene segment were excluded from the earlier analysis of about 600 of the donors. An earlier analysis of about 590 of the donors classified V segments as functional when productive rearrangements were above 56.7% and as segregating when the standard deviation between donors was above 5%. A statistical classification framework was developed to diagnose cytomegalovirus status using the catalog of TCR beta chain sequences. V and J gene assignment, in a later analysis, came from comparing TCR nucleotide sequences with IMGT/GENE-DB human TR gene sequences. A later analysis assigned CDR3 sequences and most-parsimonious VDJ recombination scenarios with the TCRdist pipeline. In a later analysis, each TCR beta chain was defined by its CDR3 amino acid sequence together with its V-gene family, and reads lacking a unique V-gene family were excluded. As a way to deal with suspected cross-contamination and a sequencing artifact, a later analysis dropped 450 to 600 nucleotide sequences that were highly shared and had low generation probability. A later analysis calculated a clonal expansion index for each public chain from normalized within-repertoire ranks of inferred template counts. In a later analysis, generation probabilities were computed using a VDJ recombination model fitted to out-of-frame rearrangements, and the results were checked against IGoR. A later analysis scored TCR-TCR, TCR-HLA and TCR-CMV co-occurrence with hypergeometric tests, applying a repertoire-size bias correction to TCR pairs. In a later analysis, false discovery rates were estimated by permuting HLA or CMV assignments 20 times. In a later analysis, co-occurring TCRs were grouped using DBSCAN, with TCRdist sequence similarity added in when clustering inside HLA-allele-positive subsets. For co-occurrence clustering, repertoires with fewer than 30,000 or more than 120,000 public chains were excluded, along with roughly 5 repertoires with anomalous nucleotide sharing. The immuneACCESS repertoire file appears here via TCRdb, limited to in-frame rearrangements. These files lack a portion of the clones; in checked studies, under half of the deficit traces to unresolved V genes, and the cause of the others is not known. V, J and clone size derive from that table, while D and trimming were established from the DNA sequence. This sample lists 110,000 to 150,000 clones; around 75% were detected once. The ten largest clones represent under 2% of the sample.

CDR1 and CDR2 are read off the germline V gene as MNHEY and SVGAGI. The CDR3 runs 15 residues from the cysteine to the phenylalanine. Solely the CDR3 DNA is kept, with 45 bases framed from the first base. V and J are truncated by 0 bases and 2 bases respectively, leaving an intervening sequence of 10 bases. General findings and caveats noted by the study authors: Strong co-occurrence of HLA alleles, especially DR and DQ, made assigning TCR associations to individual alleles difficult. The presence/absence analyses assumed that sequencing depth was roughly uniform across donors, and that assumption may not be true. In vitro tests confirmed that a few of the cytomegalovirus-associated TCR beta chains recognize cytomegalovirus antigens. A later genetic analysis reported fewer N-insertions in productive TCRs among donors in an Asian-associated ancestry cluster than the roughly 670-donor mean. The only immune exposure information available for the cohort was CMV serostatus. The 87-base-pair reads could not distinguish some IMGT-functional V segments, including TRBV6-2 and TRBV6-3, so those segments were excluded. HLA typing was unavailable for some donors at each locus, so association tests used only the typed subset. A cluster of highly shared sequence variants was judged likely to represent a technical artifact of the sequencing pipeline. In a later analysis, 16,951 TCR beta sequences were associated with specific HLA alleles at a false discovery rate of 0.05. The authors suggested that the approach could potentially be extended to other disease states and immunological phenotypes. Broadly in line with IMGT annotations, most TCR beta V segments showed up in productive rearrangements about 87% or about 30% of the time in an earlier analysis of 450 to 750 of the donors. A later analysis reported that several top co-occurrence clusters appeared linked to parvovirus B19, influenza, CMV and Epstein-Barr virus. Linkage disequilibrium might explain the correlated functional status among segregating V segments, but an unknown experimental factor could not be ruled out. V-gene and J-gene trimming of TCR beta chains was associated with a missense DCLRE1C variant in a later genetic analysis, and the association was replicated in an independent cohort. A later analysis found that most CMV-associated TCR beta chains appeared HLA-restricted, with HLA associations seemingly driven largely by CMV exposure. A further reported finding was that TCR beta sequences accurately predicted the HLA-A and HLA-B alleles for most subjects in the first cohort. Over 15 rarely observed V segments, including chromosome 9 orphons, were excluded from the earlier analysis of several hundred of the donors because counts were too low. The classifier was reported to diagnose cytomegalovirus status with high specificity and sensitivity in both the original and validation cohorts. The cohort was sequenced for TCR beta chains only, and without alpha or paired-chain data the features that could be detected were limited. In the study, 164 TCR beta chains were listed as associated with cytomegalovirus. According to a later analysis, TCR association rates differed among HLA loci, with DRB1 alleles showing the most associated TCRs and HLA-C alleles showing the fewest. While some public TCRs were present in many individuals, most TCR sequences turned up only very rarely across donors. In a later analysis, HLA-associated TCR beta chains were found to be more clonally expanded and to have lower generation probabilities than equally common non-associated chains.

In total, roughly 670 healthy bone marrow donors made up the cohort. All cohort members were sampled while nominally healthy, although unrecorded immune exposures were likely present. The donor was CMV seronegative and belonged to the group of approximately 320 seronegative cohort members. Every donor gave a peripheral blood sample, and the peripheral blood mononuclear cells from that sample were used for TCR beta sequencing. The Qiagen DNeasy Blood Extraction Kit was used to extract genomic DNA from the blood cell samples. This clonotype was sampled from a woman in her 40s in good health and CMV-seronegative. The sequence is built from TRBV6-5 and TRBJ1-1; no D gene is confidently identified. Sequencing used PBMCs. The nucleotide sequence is TGTGCCAGCAGTTACTCACGGGGAGGCAACACTGAAGCTTTCTTT. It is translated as CASSYSRGGNTEAFF.